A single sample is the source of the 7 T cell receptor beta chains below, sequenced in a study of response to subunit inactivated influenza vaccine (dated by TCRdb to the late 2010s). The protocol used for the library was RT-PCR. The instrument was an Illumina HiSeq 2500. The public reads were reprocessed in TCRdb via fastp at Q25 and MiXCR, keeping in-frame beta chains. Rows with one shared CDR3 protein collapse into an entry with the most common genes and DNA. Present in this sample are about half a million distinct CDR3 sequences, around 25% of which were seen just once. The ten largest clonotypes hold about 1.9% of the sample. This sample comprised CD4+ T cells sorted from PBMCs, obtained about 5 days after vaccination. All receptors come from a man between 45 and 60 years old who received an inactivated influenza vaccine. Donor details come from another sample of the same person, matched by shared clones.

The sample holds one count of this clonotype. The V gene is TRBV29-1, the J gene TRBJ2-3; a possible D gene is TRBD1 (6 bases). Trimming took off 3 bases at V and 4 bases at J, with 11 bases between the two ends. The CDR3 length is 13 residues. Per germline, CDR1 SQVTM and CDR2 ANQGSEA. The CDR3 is CSVEYRVADTQYF. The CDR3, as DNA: TGCAGCGTTGAGTACAGGGTGGCAGATACGCAGTATTTT.

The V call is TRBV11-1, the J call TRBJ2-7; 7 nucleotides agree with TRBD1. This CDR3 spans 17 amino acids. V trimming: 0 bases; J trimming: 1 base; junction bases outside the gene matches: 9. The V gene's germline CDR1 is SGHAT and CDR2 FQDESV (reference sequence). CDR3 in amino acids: CASSLAITGAYSYEQYF. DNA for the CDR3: TGTGCCAGCAGCTTAGCGATCACAGGGGCTTATTCCTACGAGCAGTACTTC. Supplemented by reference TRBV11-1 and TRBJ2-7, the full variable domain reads EAEVAQSPRYKITEKSQAVAFWCDPISGHATLYWYRQILGQGPELLVQFQDESVVDDSQLPKDRFSAERLKGVDSTLKIQPAELGDSAMYLCASSLAITGAYSYEQYFGPGTRLTVT.

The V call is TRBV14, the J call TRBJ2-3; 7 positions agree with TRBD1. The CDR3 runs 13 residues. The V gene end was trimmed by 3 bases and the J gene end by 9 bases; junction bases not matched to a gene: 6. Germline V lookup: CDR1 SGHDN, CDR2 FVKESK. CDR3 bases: TGTGCCAGCAGCCAGAGCTACAGGGGAACGCAGTATTTT. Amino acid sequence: CASSQSYRGTQYF. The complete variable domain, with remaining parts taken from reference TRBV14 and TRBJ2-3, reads EAGVTQFPSHSVIEKGQTVTLRCDPISGHDNLYWYRRVMGKEIKFLLHFVKESKQDESGMPNNRFLAERTGGTYSTLKVQPAELEDSGVYFCASSQSYRGTQYFGPGTRLTVL.

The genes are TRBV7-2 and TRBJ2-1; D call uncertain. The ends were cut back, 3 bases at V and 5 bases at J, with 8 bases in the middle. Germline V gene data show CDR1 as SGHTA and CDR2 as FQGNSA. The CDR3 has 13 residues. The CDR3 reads CASSLGSDNEQFF. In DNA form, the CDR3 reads TGTGCCAGCAGCTTGGGATCAGACAATGAGCAGTTCTTC. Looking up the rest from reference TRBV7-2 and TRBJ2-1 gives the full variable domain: GAGVSQSPSNKVTEKGKDVELRCDPISGHTALYWYRQSLGQGLEFLIYFQGNSAPDKSGLPSDRFSAERTGGSVSTLTIQRTQQEDSAVYLCASSLGSDNEQFFGPGTRLTVL.

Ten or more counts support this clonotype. CDR3 sequence (DNA): TGTGCCAGCAGTTACGGAGGGGGGCCTAATGAAAAACTGTTTTTT. It codes for CASSYGGGPNEKLFF. The chain carries TRBV6-5 and TRBJ1-4, with a tentative D call TRBD1 (6 bases). In germline, CDR1 is MNHEY, CDR2 SVGAGI. This CDR3 spans 15 amino acids. V was clipped by 2 bases and J by 3 bases, with 10 bases between them.

In DNA form, the CDR3 reads TGCAGTGCTAGAGAGGCCAAGGACAGAATTACATACAATGAGCAGTTCTTC. This sequence encodes CSAREAKDRITYNEQFF. The chain employs TRBV20-1 and TRBJ2-1; possible D gene TRBD1, 6 bases. V was pared by 0 bases and J by 4 bases, with 19 bases between. Germline CDR1 and CDR2: DFQATT and SNEGSKA (reference sequence). The length of the CDR3 is 17 residues.

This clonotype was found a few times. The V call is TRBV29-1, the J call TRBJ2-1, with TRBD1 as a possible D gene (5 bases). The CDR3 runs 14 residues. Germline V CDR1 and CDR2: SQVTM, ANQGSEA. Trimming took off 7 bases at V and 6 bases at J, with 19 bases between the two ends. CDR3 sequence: CSEQADATANEQFF. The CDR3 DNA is TGCAGCGAACAGGCGGACGCGACCGCCAATGAGCAGTTCTTC.